A single sample is the source of the 22 T cell receptor beta chains below, sequenced in a study of beta chain features in type 1 diabetes. Reverse transcription of all isolated RNA meant that expressed TCRB transcripts were sequenced. Sequenced by immunoSEQ multiplex PCR; TCRdb stores in-frame clones only, minus some. The sample records hundreds of thousands of clones, around a sixth being singletons. The sequenced sample consisted of naive CD4+ T cells from blood. The receptors were gathered from a man younger than 35 in good health.

The chain carries TRBV2 and TRBJ2-5, with TRBD1 identical over 11 bases. The germline V gene encodes CDR1 SNHLY and CDR2 FYNNEI. This CDR3 spans 15 amino acids. Trimming took 6 bases from V and 4 from J; bases not matched to a gene: 7. The CDR3 DNA sequence: TGTGCCAGCAGAAAGGGGACAGGGGGATTAGAGACCCAGTACTTC. Its translation: CASRKGTGGLETQYF.

This clone was counted a few times. The rearrangement links TRBV29-1 to TRBJ2-5; D gene ambiguous. Trimming stripped 6 bases from V and 4 bases from J, with 15 bases between. The CDR3 spans 13 residues. Germline CDR1 reads SQVTM; CDR2 reads ANQGSEA. In DNA form, the CDR3 reads TGCAGCGTCCGGACCCTACCCGGAGAGACCCAGTACTTC. Its protein is CSVRTLPGETQYF.

This clone came up a few times. The chain is built from TRBV4-3 and TRBJ1-6, with D perhaps TRBD1 (6 bases). The CDR3 consists of 16 residues. The V end lost 0 bases, the J end lost 9 bases, and 15 bases lay between the germline ends. Germline V gives CDR1 LGHNA, CDR2 YSLEER. This CDR3 reads CASSQETGSPSSPLHF. The CDR3 nucleotides are TGCGCCAGCAGCCAAGAAACAGGGTCCCCTAGTTCACCCCTCCACTTT.

The gene calls are TRBV6-1 and TRBJ1-2, with D hard to call. V lost 11 bases and J lost 4, with 17 bases in between. Germline V gene sequence: CDR1 MNHNS, CDR2 SASEGT. There are 13 residues in the CDR3. The DNA for the CDR3 is TGTGCCCGCTCCGCCTACCGAGGCTATGGCTACACCTTC. Protein product: CARSAYRGYGYTF.

This clone was seen a few times. This rearrangement joins TRBV7-2 to TRBJ1-2, with 8 bases aligning to TRBD1. The CDR3 is made up of 17 amino acids. V lost 0 bases to trimming and J lost 0 bases; unmatched junction nucleotides: 6. In germline, CDR1 is SGHTA, CDR2 FQGNSA. The CDR3 loop reads CASSLASGQVTNYGYTF. The CDR3 region has the DNA TGTGCCAGCAGCTTAGCGTCGGGACAGGTTACTAACTATGGCTACACCTTC.

The chain is built from TRBV7-8 and TRBJ2-7; TRBD2 matches 12 bases. The V segment lost 6 bases and the J segment 4 bases; nucleotides outside the gene matches: 1. CDR1 and CDR2 from the germline V gene are SGHVS and FQNEAQ. This CDR3 comprises 13 residues. The CDR3 DNA reads TGTGCCAGCAGGACTAGCGGGAGTTACGAGCAGTACTTC. Amino acids: CASRTSGSYEQYF.

This chain connects TRBV29-1 to TRBJ2-5, with no clear D. Germline V gene sequence: CDR1 SQVTM, CDR2 ANQGSEA. V gave up 3 bases and J gave up 3 bases, with 11 bases separating them. The length of the CDR3 is 13 residues. DNA for the CDR3: TGCAGCGTTGATCTCAGGATAGAAGAGACCCAGTACTTC. This translates into CSVDLRIEETQYF.

This clone was seen a handful of times. The chain combines TRBV14 with TRBJ2-7, with D possibly being TRBD1 (5 bases). Trimming cost V 4 bases and J 3 bases, with 13 bases left between them. CDR1 is SGHDN and CDR2 is FVKESK in the germline V gene. This CDR3 is 14 amino acids long. CDR3 loop: CASSRQWNNYEQYF. The DNA for the CDR3 is TGTGCCAGCAGCCGACAGTGGAACAACTACGAGCAGTACTTC.

The J gene is TRBJ1-1, the V gene TRBV20-1, with D maybe TRBD1 (6 bases). The CDR3 consists of 11 residues. V dropped 6 bases and J dropped 7 bases, with 12 bases sitting between them. Germline values: CDR1 DFQATT, CDR2 SNEGSKA (reference sequence). The CDR3 sequence is CSAPRTVEAFF. CDR3 bases: TGCAGTGCCCCCAGGACAGTTGAAGCTTTCTTT.

The chain carries TRBV5-4 and TRBJ1-2; TRBD1 agrees at 8 bases. CDR3 length equals 16 residues. Germline CDR1 reads SGHNT; CDR2 reads YYREEE (reference sequence). J was trimmed by 7 bases and V by 0 bases; bases with no gene match: 11. The CDR3, as DNA: TGTGCCAGCAGCTTGGTGGATCAGGGGGCAGGGGGTGGCTACACCTTC. Translation gives CASSLVDQGAGGGYTF.

The rearrangement links TRBV14 to TRBJ1-2, with D unresolved. Germline CDR1 reads SGHDN; CDR2 reads FVKESK. Trimming took off 0 bases at V and 2 bases at J, with 7 bases between the two ends. This CDR3 has 14 amino acids. CDR3 coding DNA: TGTGCCAGCAGCCAAGATAAAATGAACTATGGCTACACCTTC. Its translation is CASSQDKMNYGYTF.

This chain uses TRBV7-8 with TRBJ2-1; a weak D match, TRBD2 (5 bases). This CDR3 is 13 amino acids long. Trimming removed 5 bases at V and 13 bases at J, with 18 bases between. Looked up from germline, CDR1 is SGHVS and CDR2 is FQNEAQ. CDR3 sequence (DNA): TGTGCCAGCAGCCTCCCGGCGCGCGGGCCCCAGTTCTTC. Translating gives CASSLPARGPQFF.

This clone occurred a few times. V is TRBV11-2 and J is TRBJ1-1; tentative D call: TRBD1 (5 bases). The germline gives CDR1 SGHAT, CDR2 FQNNGV. The CDR3 runs to 14 residues. The V gene lost 4 bases and the J gene lost 3 bases, with 12 bases spanning the gap. The CDR3 DNA is TGTGCCAGCAGCTCCAGGGTCAGGGACACTGAAGCTTTCTTT. Encoded protein: CASSSRVRDTEAFF.

This clone was found a few times. The chain recombines TRBV5-1 with TRBJ1-3, with 10 bases matching TRBD1. Germline V gene data show CDR1 as SGHRS and CDR2 as YFSETQ. The CDR3 is 16 amino acids. Trimming cost V 4 bases and J 5 bases; bases outside gene matches: 9. CDR3 region: CASSSPWTGGRNTIYF. CDR3 in DNA: TGCGCCAGCAGCAGTCCTTGGACAGGGGGAAGAAACACCATATATTTT.

The chain recombines TRBV21-1 with TRBJ2-5; the table's D call TRBD1 went unverified against the DNA. TRBV21-1 is assigned pseudogene status. The CDR3 consists of 16 residues. CDR3 nucleotide sequence: TGTGCCAGCAGCAAAAAGGAACAGGGGGGGCAAGAGACCCAGTACTTC. The encoded protein is CASSKKEQGGQETQYF.

This clone was observed a few times. The chain couples TRBV2 to TRBJ2-3; D is undetermined. The V end was cut by 4 bases, the J end by 9 bases, with 8 bases between. Germline CDR1 is SNHLY and CDR2 is FYNNEI. CDR3 length equals 11 residues. The CDR3 nucleotides are TGTGCCAGCAGTGTGTTTGTAACGCAGTATTTT. Protein: CASSVFVTQYF.

A few counts support this clone. The V gene is TRBV11-3, the J gene TRBJ2-3, with D unresolved. V was trimmed by 0 bases and J by 0 bases, leaving 10 bases between them. Germline V gene data show CDR1 as SGHNT and CDR2 as YENEEA. The CDR3 is 16 residues long. In DNA form, the CDR3 reads TGTGCCAGCAGCTTAGATCTTGGGTTTAGCACAGATACGCAGTATTTT. This codes for CASSLDLGFSTDTQYF.

This clone showed up just a few times. The gene calls are TRBV28 and TRBJ2-5; D gene uncertain. Per the germline V gene, CDR1 is MDHEN and CDR2 is SYDVKM. V lost 3 bases to trimming and J lost 5 bases, with 7 bases between them. CDR3 length equals 12 residues. The CDR3 nucleotides are TGTGCCAGCAGTTTGCCTAAGGAGACCCAGTACTTC. Encoded protein: CASSLPKETQYF.

This clone came up a few times. This sequence joins TRBV6-5 and TRBJ2-7; D is unclear. Germline CDR1 MNHEY, CDR2 SVGAGI. This CDR3 is 11 amino acids long. V lost 6 bases and J lost 6, with 9 bases in between. The CDR3 sequence: CASRGNREQYF. The CDR3 DNA follows: TGTGCCAGCAGAGGAAATCGCGAGCAGTACTTC.

Only a few counts were recorded for this clone. This sequence joins TRBV27 and TRBJ2-5; weak D call: TRBD2 (6 bases). The CDR3 is 13 residues long. Germline V gene data show CDR1 as MNHEY and CDR2 as SMNVEV (reference sequence). V was clipped by 7 bases and J by 5 bases, with 14 bases between them. The chain's CDR3 is CASKGHRGETQYF. For the CDR3, the DNA is TGTGCCAGCAAAGGTCACCGGGGGGAGACCCAGTACTTC.

This sequence joins TRBV7-2 and TRBJ1-5; D might be TRBD1 (5 bases). V lost 6 bases, J lost 2 bases, and 14 bases lay in between. From germline, CDR1 is SGHTA and CDR2 FQGNSA. The CDR3 has 15 amino acids. The CDR3 DNA follows: TGTGCCAGCAGGCTCCGGGACGGTGGCAATCAGCCCCAGCATTTT. This encodes CASRLRDGGNQPQHF.

This clone appeared a few times. The sample holds other DNA sequences that translate to the same CDR3. The rearrangement links TRBV18 to TRBJ1-1; D unclear. The CDR3 length is 13 residues. Trimming shortened V by 1 base and J by 1 base, and 4 bases separated the two germline ends. Germline lookup yields CDR1 KGHSH and CDR2 LQKENI. The CDR3 DNA reads as TGTGCCAGCTCACCACTTAGGAACACTGAAGCTTTCTTT. Residues: CASSPLRNTEAFF.